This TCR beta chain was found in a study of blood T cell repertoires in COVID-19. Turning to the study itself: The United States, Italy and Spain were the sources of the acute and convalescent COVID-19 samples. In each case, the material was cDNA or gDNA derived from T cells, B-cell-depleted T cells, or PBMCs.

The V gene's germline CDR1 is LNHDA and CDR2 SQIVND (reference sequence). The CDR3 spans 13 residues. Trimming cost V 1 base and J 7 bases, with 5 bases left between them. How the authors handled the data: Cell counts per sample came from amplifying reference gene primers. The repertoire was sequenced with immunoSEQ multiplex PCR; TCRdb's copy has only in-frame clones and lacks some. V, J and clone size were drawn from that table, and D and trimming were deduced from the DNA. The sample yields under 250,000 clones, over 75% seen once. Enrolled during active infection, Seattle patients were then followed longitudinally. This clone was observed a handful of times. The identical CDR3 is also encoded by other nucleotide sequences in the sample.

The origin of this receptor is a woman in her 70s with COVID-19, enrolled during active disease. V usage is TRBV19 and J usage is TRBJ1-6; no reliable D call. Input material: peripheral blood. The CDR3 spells CASSIGGNSPLHF. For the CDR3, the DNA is TGTGCCAGTAGTATAGGAGGGAATTCACCCCTCCACTTT.